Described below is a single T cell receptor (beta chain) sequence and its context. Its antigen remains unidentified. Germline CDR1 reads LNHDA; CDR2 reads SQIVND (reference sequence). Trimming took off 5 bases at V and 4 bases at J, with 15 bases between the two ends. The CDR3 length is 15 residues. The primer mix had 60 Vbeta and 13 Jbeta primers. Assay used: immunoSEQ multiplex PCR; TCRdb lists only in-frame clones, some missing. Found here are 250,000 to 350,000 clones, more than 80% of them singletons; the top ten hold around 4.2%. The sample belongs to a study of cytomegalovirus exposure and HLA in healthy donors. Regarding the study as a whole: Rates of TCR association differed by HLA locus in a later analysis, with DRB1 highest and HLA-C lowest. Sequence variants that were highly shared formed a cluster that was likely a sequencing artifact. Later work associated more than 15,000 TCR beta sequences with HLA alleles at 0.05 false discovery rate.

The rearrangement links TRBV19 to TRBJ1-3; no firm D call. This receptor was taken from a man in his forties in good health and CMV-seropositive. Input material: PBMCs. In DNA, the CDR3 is TGTGCCAGTAGTCGCAGCGGCGGCTCCGGAAACACCATATATTTT. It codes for CASSRSGGSGNTIYF.